Ten or more counts support the clone carrying this T cell receptor beta chain. Its specificity is unknown. A read error may account for a junction end that differs from germline. TCRdb re-called the reads with MiXCR, one entry per CDR3 protein. Among fewer than 350,000 distinct CDR3 sequences listed, about 29% were seen once. The data were taken from a study of T cell repertoires in cytomegalovirus infection. The germline gives CDR1 MNHNS, CDR2 SASEGT. The CDR3 has 14 amino acids. The source of this sequence is a human donor in good health (CMV status not recorded). Some clones in this sample may be carry-over from other donors' samples. V and J are TRBV6-1 and TRBJ2-5, with 7 bases matching TRBD1. Sequencing was performed on cultured PBMCs, taken from culture after CMV antigen stimulation. The CDR3 spells CASREGGRQETQYF. CDR3 in DNA: TGTGCCAGCAGGGAAGGGGGCCGCCAAGAGACCCAGTACTTC.